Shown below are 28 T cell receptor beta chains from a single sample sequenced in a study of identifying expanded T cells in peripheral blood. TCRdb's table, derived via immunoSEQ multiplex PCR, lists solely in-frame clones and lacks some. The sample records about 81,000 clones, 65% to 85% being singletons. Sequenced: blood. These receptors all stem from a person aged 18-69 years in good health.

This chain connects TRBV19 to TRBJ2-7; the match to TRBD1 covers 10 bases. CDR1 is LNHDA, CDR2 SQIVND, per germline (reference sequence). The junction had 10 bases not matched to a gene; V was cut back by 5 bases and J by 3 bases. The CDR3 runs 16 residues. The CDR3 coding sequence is TGTGCCAGTAGTTCCCGACAGGGGGCTCTAGGCTACGAGCAGTACTTC. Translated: CASSSRQGALGYEQYF. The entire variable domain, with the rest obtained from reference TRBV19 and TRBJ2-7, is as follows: DGGITQSPKYLFRKEGQNVTLSCEQNLNHDAMYWYRQDPGQGLRLIYYSQIVNDFQKGDIAEGYSVSREKKESFPLTVTSAQKNPTAFYLCASSSRQGALGYEQYFGPGTRLTVT.

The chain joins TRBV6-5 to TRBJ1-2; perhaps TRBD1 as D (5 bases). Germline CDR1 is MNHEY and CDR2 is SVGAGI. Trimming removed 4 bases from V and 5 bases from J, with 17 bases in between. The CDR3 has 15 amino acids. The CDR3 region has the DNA TGTGCCAGCAGTTTCCTTGGGGGAGCGAAGTATGGCTACACCTTC. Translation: CASSFLGGAKYGYTF.

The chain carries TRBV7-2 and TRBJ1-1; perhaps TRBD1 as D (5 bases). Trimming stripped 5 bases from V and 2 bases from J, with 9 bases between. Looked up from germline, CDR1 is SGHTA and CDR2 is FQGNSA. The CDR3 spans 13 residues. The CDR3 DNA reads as TGTGCCAGCAGCCCCGGGGCCAACACTGAAGCTTTCTTT. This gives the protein CASSPGANTEAFF.

The CDR3 sequence: CASSLRSNYGYTF. As DNA, the CDR3 is TGTGCCAGCAGTTTAAGGAGTAACTATGGCTACACCTTC. The chain carries TRBV28 and TRBJ1-2; D gene ambiguous. Germline V gene data show CDR1 as MDHEN and CDR2 as SYDVKM. V was cut by 2 bases and J by 1 base, with 5 bases left in between. The CDR3 totals 13 residues.

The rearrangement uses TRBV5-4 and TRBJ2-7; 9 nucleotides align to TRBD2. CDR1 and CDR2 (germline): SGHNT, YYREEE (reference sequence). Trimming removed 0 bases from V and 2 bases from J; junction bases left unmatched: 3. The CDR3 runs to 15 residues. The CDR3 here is CASSLGGGRAYEQYF. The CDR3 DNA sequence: TGTGCCAGCAGCTTGGGTGGCGGGAGGGCCTACGAGCAGTACTTC.

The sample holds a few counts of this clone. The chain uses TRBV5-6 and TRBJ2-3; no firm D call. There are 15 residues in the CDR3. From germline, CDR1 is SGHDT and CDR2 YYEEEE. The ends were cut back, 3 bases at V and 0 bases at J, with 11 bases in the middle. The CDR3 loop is CASSSNWGSTDTQYF. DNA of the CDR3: TGTGCCAGCAGCTCGAACTGGGGTAGCACAGATACGCAGTATTTT.

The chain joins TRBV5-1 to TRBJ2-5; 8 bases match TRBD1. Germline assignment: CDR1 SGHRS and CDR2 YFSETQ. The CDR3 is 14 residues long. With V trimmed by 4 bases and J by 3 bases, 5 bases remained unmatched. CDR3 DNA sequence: TGCGCCAGCAGCAGGGGACAGGTTAAAGAGACCCAGTACTTC. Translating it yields CASSRGQVKETQYF.

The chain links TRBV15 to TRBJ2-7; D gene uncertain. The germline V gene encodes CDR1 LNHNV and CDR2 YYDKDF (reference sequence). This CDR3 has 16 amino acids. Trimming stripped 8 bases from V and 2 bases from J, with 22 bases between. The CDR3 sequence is CATPPTSFLIPYEQYF. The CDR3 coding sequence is TGTGCCACCCCCCCAACGAGTTTTTTAATTCCCTACGAGCAGTACTTC.

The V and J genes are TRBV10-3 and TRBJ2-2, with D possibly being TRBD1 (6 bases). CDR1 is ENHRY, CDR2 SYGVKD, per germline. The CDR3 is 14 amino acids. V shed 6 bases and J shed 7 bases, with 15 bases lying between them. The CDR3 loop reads CAISLQGLGGELFF. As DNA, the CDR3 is TGTGCCATCAGCTTACAGGGATTGGGCGGGGAGCTGTTTTTT.

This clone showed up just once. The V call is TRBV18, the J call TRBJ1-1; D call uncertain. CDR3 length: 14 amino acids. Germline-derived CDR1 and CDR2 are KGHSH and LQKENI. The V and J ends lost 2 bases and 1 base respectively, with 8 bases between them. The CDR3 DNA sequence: TGTGCCAGCTCACCAACCGCGGGGAACACTGAAGCTTTCTTT. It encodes CASSPTAGNTEAFF.

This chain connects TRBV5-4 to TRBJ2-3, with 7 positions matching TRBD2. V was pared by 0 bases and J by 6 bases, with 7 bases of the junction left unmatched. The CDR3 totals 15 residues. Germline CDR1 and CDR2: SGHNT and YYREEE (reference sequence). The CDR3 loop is CASSLVAGDSDTQYF. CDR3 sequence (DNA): TGTGCCAGCAGCTTGGTGGCGGGAGACTCGGATACGCAGTATTTT.

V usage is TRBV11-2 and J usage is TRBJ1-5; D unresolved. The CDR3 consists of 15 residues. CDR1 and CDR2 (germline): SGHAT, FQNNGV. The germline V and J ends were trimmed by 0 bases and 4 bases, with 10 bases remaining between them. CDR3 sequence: CASSLEALGNQPQHF. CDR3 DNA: TGTGCCAGCAGCTTAGAGGCCTTGGGTAATCAGCCCCAGCATTTT. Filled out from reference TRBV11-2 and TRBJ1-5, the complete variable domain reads EAGVAQSPRYKIIEKRQSVAFWCNPISGHATLYWYQQILGQGPKLLIQFQNNGVVDDSQLPKDRFSAERLKGVDSTLKIQPAKLEDSAVYLCASSLEALGNQPQHFGDGTRLSIL.

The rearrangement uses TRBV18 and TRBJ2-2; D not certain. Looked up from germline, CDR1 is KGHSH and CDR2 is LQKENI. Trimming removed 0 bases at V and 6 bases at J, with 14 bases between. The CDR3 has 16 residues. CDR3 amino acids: CASSPPNMLVAGELFF. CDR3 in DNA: TGTGCCAGCTCACCACCAAACATGCTTGTCGCCGGGGAGCTGTTTTTT.

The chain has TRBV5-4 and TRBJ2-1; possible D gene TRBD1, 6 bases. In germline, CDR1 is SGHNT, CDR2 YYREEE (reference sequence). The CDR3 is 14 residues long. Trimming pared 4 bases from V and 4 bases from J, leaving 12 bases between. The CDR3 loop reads CASSIDRMYNEQFF. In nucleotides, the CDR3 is TGTGCCAGCAGCATCGACAGGATGTACAATGAGCAGTTCTTC.

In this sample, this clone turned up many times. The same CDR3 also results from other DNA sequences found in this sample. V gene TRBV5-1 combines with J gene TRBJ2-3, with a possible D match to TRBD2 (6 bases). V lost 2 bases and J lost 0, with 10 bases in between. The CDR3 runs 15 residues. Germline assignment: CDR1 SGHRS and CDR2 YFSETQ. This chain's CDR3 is CASSFGSTSTDTQYF. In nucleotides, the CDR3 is TGCGCCAGCAGCTTCGGGAGTACTAGCACAGATACGCAGTATTTT. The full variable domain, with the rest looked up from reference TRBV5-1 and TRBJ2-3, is KAGVTQTPRYLIKTRGQQVTLSCSPISGHRSVSWYQQTPGQGLQFLFEYFSETQRNKGNFPGRFSGRQFSNSRSEMNVSTLELGDSALYLCASSFGSTSTDTQYFGPGTRLTVL.

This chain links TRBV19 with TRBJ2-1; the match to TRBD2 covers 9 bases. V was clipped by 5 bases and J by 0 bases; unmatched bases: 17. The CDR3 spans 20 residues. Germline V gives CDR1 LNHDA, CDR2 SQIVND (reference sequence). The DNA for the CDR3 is TGTGCCAGTAGTGACTCAATCGTGGGAGGCGGGAGGGTCTCCTACAATGAGCAGTTCTTC. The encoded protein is CASSDSIVGGGRVSYNEQFF.

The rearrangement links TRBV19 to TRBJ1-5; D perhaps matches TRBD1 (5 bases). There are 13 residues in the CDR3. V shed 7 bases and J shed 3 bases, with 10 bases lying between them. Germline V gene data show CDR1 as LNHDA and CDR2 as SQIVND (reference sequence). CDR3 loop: CASMQGNNQPQHF. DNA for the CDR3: TGTGCCAGTATGCAGGGCAACAATCAGCCCCAGCATTTT.

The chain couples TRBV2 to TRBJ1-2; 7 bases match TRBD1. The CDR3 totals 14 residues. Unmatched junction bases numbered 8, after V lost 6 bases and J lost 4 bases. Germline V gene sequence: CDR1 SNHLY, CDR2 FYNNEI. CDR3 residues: CASRDEQGTYGYTF. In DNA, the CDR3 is TGTGCCAGCAGGGACGAACAGGGGACCTATGGCTACACCTTC.

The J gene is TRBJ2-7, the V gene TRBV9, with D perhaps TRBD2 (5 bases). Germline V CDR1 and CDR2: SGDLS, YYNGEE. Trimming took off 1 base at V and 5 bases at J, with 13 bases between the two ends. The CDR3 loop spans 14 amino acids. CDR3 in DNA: TGTGCCAGCAGCGTATCGGCGGGTCGGGACGAGCAGTACTTC. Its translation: CASSVSAGRDEQYF.

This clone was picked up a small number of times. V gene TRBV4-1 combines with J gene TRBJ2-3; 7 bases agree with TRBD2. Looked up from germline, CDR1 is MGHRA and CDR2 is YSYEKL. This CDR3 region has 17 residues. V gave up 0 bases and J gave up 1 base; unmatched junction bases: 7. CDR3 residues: CASSQDSSGIGTDTQYF. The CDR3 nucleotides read TGCGCCAGCAGCCAAGACTCCAGCGGGATCGGCACAGATACGCAGTATTTT.

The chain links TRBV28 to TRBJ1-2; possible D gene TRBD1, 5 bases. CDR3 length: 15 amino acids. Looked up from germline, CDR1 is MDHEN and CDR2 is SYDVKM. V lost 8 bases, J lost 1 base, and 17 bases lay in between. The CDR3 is CASDGGGDLNYGYTF. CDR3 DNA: TGTGCCAGCGACGGTGGGGGGGACCTTAACTATGGCTACACCTTC.

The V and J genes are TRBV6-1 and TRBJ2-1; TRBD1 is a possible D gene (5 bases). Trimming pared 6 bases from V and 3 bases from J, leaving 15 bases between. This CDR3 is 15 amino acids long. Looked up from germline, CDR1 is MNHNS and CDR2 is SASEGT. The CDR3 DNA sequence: TGTGCCAGCAGCCGCGACAGCGATTACTACAATGAGCAGTTCTTC. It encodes CASSRDSDYYNEQFF.

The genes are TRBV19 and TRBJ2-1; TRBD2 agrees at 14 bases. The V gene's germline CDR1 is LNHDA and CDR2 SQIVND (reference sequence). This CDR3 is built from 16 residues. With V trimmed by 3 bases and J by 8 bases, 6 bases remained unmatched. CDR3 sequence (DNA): TGTGCCAGTAGTATCCAGACTAGCGGGAGGGCCGATGAGCAGTTCTTC. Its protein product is CASSIQTSGRADEQFF.

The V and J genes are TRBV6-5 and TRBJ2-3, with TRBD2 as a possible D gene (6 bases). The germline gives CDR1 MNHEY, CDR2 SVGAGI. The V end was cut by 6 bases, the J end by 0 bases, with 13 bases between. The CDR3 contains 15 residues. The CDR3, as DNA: TGTGCCAGCAGCCGCGGGACTCCTAGCACAGATACGCAGTATTTT. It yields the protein CASSRGTPSTDTQYF.

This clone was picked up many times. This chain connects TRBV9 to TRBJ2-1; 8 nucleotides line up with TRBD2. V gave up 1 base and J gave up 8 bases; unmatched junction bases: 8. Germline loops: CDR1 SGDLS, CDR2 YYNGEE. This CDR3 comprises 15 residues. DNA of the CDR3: TGTGCCAGCAGCGTAACTAGCGGATCGGGGTATGAGCAGTTCTTC. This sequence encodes CASSVTSGSGYEQFF.

CDR3 sequence (DNA): TGTGCCAGCAGCTTTCCCCTAGCGGGTTATTTTAGCTCCTACAATGAGCAGTTCTTC. Translating gives CASSFPLAGYFSSYNEQFF. This chain links TRBV11-2 with TRBJ2-1; the match to TRBD2 covers 8 bases. Germline CDR1 is SGHAT and CDR2 is FQNNGV. V trimming: 3 bases; J trimming: 0 bases; junction bases outside the gene matches: 13. The CDR3 runs to 19 residues. Full variable domain (missing parts from reference TRBV11-2 and TRBJ2-1): EAGVAQSPRYKIIEKRQSVAFWCNPISGHATLYWYQQILGQGPKLLIQFQNNGVVDDSQLPKDRFSAERLKGVDSTLKIQPAKLEDSAVYLCASSFPLAGYFSSYNEQFFGPGTRLTVL.

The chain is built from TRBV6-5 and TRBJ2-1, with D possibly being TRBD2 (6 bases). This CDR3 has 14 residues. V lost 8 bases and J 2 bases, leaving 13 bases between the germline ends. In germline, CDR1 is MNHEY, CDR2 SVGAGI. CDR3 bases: TGTGCCAGCGGAATGCGGGAAGCCTACAATGAGCAGTTCTTC. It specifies CASGMREAYNEQFF.

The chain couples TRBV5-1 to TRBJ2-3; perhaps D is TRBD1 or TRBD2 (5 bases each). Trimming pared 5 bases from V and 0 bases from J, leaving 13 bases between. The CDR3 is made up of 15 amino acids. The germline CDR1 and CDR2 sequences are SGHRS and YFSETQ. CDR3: CASRGVPGSTDTQYF. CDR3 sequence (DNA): TGCGCCAGCAGAGGGGTCCCGGGGAGCACAGATACGCAGTATTTT.